These 31 T cell receptor beta chains originate from one sample sequenced in a study of graft-versus-host responses after intestinal transplantation. Their specific antigens are unknown. Assay used: immunoSEQ multiplex PCR; TCRdb lists only in-frame clones, some missing. The sample comprises 65,000 to 100,000 clones, roughly 92% of which are singletons, and roughly 0.39% rests with the top ten. This material consisted of unstimulated CD8+ T cells sorted from spleen or lymph node cells, taken before transplant. These receptors all come from a human donor who was the organ donor for an intestinal transplant.

CDR3 loop: CASSDRVYEQYF. The CDR3, as DNA: TGTGCCAGCAGTGACCGCGTCTACGAGCAGTACTTC. The chain carries TRBV2 and TRBJ2-7; D is uncertain. Germline CDR1 reads SNHLY; CDR2 reads FYNNEI. The germline V and J ends were trimmed by 3 bases and 3 bases, with 6 bases remaining between them. The CDR3 runs to 12 residues.

V and J are TRBV7-3 and TRBJ1-1, with TRBD1 matching 8 bases. In germline, CDR1 is SGHTA, CDR2 FQGTGA. The CDR3 spans 14 residues. J was trimmed by 3 bases and V by 5 bases; bases with no gene match: 5. The CDR3 sequence: CASSPWTGHTEAFF. The CDR3 DNA follows: TGTGCCAGCAGCCCATGGACAGGGCACACTGAAGCTTTCTTT.

The chain is built from TRBV5-6 and TRBJ1-5, with D perhaps matching TRBD1 (5 bases). The ends were cut back, 0 bases at V and 7 bases at J, with 5 bases in the middle. Germline-derived CDR1 and CDR2 are SGHDT and YYEEEE. The CDR3 totals 12 residues. CDR3 amino acids: CASSLAGQPQHF. DNA for the CDR3: TGTGCCAGCAGCTTGGCAGGGCAGCCCCAGCATTTT.

V is TRBV5-6 and J is TRBJ2-4; unclear D gene. V was trimmed by 4 bases and J by 10 bases, leaving 12 bases between them. The CDR3 extends over 12 amino acids. Looked up from germline, CDR1 is SGHDT and CDR2 is YYEEEE. For the CDR3, the DNA is TGTGCCAGCAGCCCAGGTGACAATATTCAGTACTTC. Translated, it gives CASSPGDNIQYF.

This clone was observed once. The rearrangement links TRBV7-2 to TRBJ2-7, with a tentative D call TRBD2 (6 bases). The CDR3 runs to 14 residues. Germline V lookup: CDR1 SGHTA, CDR2 FQGNSA. V lost 5 bases and J lost 3, with 14 bases in between. The CDR3 DNA follows: TGTGCCAGCAGCCCGGGGGTGGGTAGCTACGAGCAGTACTTC. This sequence encodes CASSPGVGSYEQYF.

V is TRBV30 and J is TRBJ2-1; D unclear. In germline, CDR1 is GTSNPN, CDR2 SVGIG (reference sequence). Between the trimmed V and J ends, which lost 1 base and 3 bases, there was a span of 4 bases. This CDR3 contains 12 residues. CDR3 residues: CAWSAGYNEQFF. In nucleotides, the CDR3 is TGTGCCTGGAGTGCGGGCTACAATGAGCAGTTCTTC.

The chain links TRBV9 to TRBJ2-1; 9 nucleotides line up with TRBD2. With V trimmed by 4 bases and J by 10 bases, 12 bases remained unmatched. The CDR3 is 15 amino acids. The germline V gene has CDR1 SGDLS and CDR2 YYNGEE. The CDR3 reads CASSPRGGAPPEQFF. CDR3 nucleotide sequence: TGTGCCAGCAGCCCCCGCGGGGGGGCCCCGCCCGAGCAGTTCTTC.

This rearrangement joins TRBV29-1 to TRBJ2-7, with D perhaps TRBD1 (6 bases). The CDR3 is 12 residues long. CDR1 is SQVTM, CDR2 ANQGSEA, per germline. Trimming pared 7 bases from V and 1 base from J, leaving 11 bases between. CDR3 in amino acids: CSARGSSYEQYF. The CDR3 DNA follows: TGCAGCGCCAGGGGCTCATCCTACGAGCAGTACTTC.

This chain uses TRBV18 with TRBJ2-7; 9 bases agree with TRBD1. The germline CDR1 and CDR2 sequences are KGHSH and LQKENI. The CDR3 is 14 residues long. The J segment lost 5 bases and the V segment lost 3 bases, leaving 5 bases of the junction unmatched. CDR3 sequence: CASSPQDRGHEQYF. The CDR3, as DNA: TGTGCCAGCTCACCTCAGGACAGGGGCCACGAGCAGTACTTC.

The gene calls are TRBV4-2 and TRBJ1-4; D remains unclear. Deletions cut 0 bases from V and 7 bases from J, with 15 bases between. CDR3 length: 16 residues. CDR1 is LGHNA and CDR2 is YNFKEQ in the germline V gene. CDR3 sequence (DNA): TGTGCCAGCAGCCAAGATTTCCGTGGTGAGGCTGAAAAACTGTTTTTT. Its protein product is CASSQDFRGEAEKLFF.

The CDR3 sequence: CASSSTGTEEEKLFF. The CDR3 bases are TGTGCCAGCAGTTCGACAGGGACGGAGGAGGAAAAACTGTTTTTT. The chain joins TRBV6-6 to TRBJ1-4; 7 bases line up with TRBD1. This CDR3 comprises 15 residues. Germline lookup yields CDR1 MNHNY and CDR2 SVGAGI (reference sequence). The V gene end was trimmed by 4 bases and the J gene end by 8 bases; junction bases not matched to a gene: 10.

This chain connects TRBV7-9 to TRBJ2-7, with 8 positions matching TRBD1. V dropped 4 bases and J dropped 0; count of bases not matched to a gene: 8. Germline CDR1 reads SEHNR; CDR2 reads FQNEAQ (reference sequence). The CDR3 extends over 16 amino acids. This CDR3 is CASSSLDRATSYEQYF. The CDR3 bases are TGTGCCAGCAGCTCCTTGGACAGGGCTACCTCCTACGAGCAGTACTTC.

V and J are TRBV27 and TRBJ1-1; possibly TRBD1 for D (6 bases). CDR1 and CDR2 (germline): MNHEY, SMNVEV (reference sequence). The CDR3 consists of 14 residues. V was pared by 4 bases and J by 1 base, with 10 bases between. In DNA form, the CDR3 reads TGTGCCAGCAGTTATCAGGGGTCGAACACTGAAGCTTTCTTT. Translation: CASSYQGSNTEAFF.

The V gene is TRBV4-1, the J gene TRBJ2-2, with no clear D. This CDR3 contains 13 residues. With 1 base removed from V and 10 bases from J, the gap between germline ends came to 10 bases. CDR1 and CDR2 from the germline V gene are MGHRA and YSYEKL. DNA for the CDR3: TGCGCCAGCAGCCAAGTCGAGCGTGAGGAGCTGTTTTTT. The encoded protein is CASSQVEREELFF.

Concerning this clone: In the same sample, other DNA sequences code for this CDR3. The chain employs TRBV6-6 and TRBJ2-7; D is unresolved. V lost 0 bases and J lost 7, with 10 bases in between. This CDR3 has 13 amino acids. Germline V gene data show CDR1 as MNHNY and CDR2 as SVGAGI (reference sequence). CDR3 sequence reads: CASSYSLGGEQYF. CDR3 DNA sequence: TGTGCCAGCAGTTACTCGTTAGGCGGAGAGCAGTACTTC.

V is TRBV12-5 and J is TRBJ2-1; perhaps TRBD2 as D (6 bases). CDR1 is LGHNT and CDR2 is FRNRAP in the germline V gene. The CDR3 extends over 15 amino acids. The germline V and J ends were trimmed by 0 bases and 4 bases, with 10 bases remaining between them. The CDR3 is CASGLVGGLYNEQFF. As DNA, the CDR3 is TGTGCTAGTGGTTTGGTCGGGGGACTTTACAATGAGCAGTTCTTC. The variable domain in full, with the rest retrieved from reference TRBV12-5 and TRBJ2-1, is DARVTQTPRHKVTEMGQEVTMRCQPILGHNTVFWYRQTMMQGLELLAYFRNRAPLDDSGMPKDRFSAEMPDATLATLKIQPSEPRDSAVYFCASGLVGGLYNEQFFGPGTRLTVL.

V gene TRBV27 combines with J gene TRBJ2-7, with 10 bases fitting TRBD1. CDR3 length: 14 amino acids. Trimming removed 3 bases from V and 4 bases from J; junction bases left unmatched: 3. The germline CDR1 and CDR2 sequences are MNHEY and SMNVEV (reference sequence). The CDR3 nucleotides are TGTGCCAGCAGTTTCTGGACAGGGGGGTACGAGCAGTACTTC. It specifies CASSFWTGGYEQYF.

The V and J genes are TRBV27 and TRBJ1-1, with D hard to call. The CDR3 totals 14 residues. Trimming took 7 bases from V and 0 from J, leaving 12 bases between them. Germline values: CDR1 MNHEY, CDR2 SMNVEV (reference sequence). The CDR3 nucleotides are TGTGCCAGCACCTCGGGTCAGATGAACACTGAAGCTTTCTTT. Protein sequence: CASTSGQMNTEAFF.

This clone was found once. The V gene is TRBV2, the J gene TRBJ1-4; 10 nucleotides align to TRBD1. This CDR3 has 14 residues. Trimming at V came to 8 bases and at J to 6 bases, leaving 6 bases not matched to a gene. The germline gives CDR1 SNHLY, CDR2 FYNNEI. Written as DNA, the CDR3 is TGTGCCAGCCTCGGGACAGGGGCACATGAAAAACTGTTTTTT. Translation gives CASLGTGAHEKLFF.

The chain links TRBV27 to TRBJ2-7; TRBD1 might be the D (6 bases). Germline loops: CDR1 MNHEY, CDR2 SMNVEV (reference sequence). V lost 8 bases, J lost 3 bases, and 29 bases lay in between. CDR3 size: 18 residues. The CDR3 protein is CASGPPPPRFTGSYEQYF. Written as DNA, the CDR3 is TGTGCCAGCGGACCCCCCCCTCCCCGCTTTACAGGGAGCTACGAGCAGTACTTC.

The J gene is TRBJ1-2, the V gene TRBV27, with TRBD1 as a possible D gene (5 bases). Trimming took off 0 bases at V and 3 bases at J, with 5 bases between the two ends. The CDR3 is made up of 13 amino acids. The germline CDR1 and CDR2 sequences are MNHEY and SMNVEV (reference sequence). The chain's CDR3 is CASSLSGDYGYTF. CDR3 sequence (DNA): TGTGCCAGCAGTTTATCAGGGGACTATGGCTACACCTTC.

The chain links TRBV7-3 to TRBJ1-1; no definite D call. Germline V gene data show CDR1 as SGHTA and CDR2 as FQGTGA. CDR3 length equals 12 residues. Trimming pared 4 bases from V and 5 bases from J, leaving 8 bases between. CDR3 sequence: CASSSGGTEAFF. The CDR3 DNA is TGTGCCAGCAGCTCAGGAGGGACTGAAGCTTTCTTT.

The sample holds one count of this clone. The chain has TRBV7-9 and TRBJ1-2; 12 positions match TRBD1. Germline CDR1 is SEHNR and CDR2 is FQNEAQ (reference sequence). This CDR3 contains 14 residues. V dropped 9 bases and J dropped 6; count of bases not matched to a gene: 8. This chain's CDR3 is CASGPGQGADGYTF. The CDR3 DNA sequence: TGTGCCAGTGGGCCGGGACAGGGGGCGGATGGCTACACCTTC.

The chain links TRBV4-1 to TRBJ2-1, with TRBD2 as a possible D gene (6 bases). CDR1 and CDR2 from the germline V gene are MGHRA and YSYEKL. This CDR3 has 14 amino acids. Trimming took 1 base from V and 5 from J, leaving 9 bases between them. The CDR3 DNA is TGCGCCAGCAGCCAAGCGGGGGTGAACAATGAGCAGTTCTTC. Protein product: CASSQAGVNNEQFF.

The table lists this clone with a count of one. The chain carries TRBV9 and TRBJ2-3, with D possibly TRBD2 on 6 matching bases. This CDR3 is built from 15 residues. The germline CDR1 and CDR2 sequences are SGDLS and YYNGEE. Trimming pared 2 bases from V and 0 bases from J, leaving 10 bases between. The CDR3 reads CASSVSGTSTDTQYF. The CDR3 coding sequence is TGTGCCAGCAGCGTCTCTGGGACTAGCACAGATACGCAGTATTTT.

The V gene is TRBV14, the J gene TRBJ1-2, with D tentatively TRBD1 (6 bases). The CDR3 is made up of 14 amino acids. The V gene's germline CDR1 is SGHDN and CDR2 FVKESK. Trimming pared 1 base from V and 4 bases from J, leaving 10 bases between. The CDR3 protein is CASSQVGGAYGYTF. The CDR3 nucleotides are TGTGCCAGCAGCCAAGTAGGGGGGGCCTATGGCTACACCTTC.

This clone was observed a single time. The chain carries TRBV27 and TRBJ1-2; 7 positions agree with TRBD1. This CDR3 is 14 amino acids long. From germline, CDR1 is MNHEY and CDR2 SMNVEV (reference sequence). Losses at the gene ends were 6 bases for V and 7 bases for J; bases not matched to a gene: 11. CDR3 nucleotides: TGTGCCAGCAGCCAGAGGGGGCTAGGAGGTGGCTACACCTTC. This gives the protein CASSQRGLGGGYTF.

The V and J genes are TRBV6-5 and TRBJ1-2, with D maybe TRBD1 (6 bases). The CDR3 runs to 13 residues. Germline V gene lookup returns CDR1 MNHEY and CDR2 SVGAGI. Trimming pared 10 bases from V and 2 bases from J, leaving 14 bases between. The DNA for the CDR3 is TGTGCCACATATCAGGGGTTAAACTATGGCTACACCTTC. Translation: CATYQGLNYGYTF.

The CDR3 protein is CASSPLAGGHQETQYF. The CDR3 coding sequence is TGTGCCAGCAGCCCACTAGCGGGGGGACACCAAGAGACCCAGTACTTC. The chain recombines TRBV28 with TRBJ2-5; the match to TRBD2 covers 12 bases. The germline V gene encodes CDR1 MDHEN and CDR2 SYDVKM. The CDR3 sequence is 16 residues long. With V trimmed by 6 bases and J by 0 bases, 5 bases remained unmatched.

This clone has just a few counts. This rearrangement joins TRBV4-3 to TRBJ1-1; 7 bases agree with TRBD1. Trimming at V came to 1 base and at J to 7 bases, leaving 0 bases not matched to a gene. The CDR3 length is 12 residues. Germline values: CDR1 LGHNA, CDR2 YSLEER. CDR3 region: CASSQGDSEAFF. The CDR3 nucleotides read TGCGCCAGCAGCCAAGGGGACAGTGAAGCTTTCTTT.

This chain connects TRBV9 to TRBJ2-5, with 8 bases that match TRBD2. Germline CDR1 is SGDLS and CDR2 is YYNGEE. V trimming: 0 bases; J trimming: 5 bases; junction bases outside the gene matches: 0. The CDR3 loop spans 13 amino acids. The DNA of the CDR3 is TGTGCCAGCAGCGTAGGGACTAGCGAGACCCAGTACTTC. Translation: CASSVGTSETQYF.